This T cell receptor beta chain was sequenced during a study of blood T cell repertoires in COVID-19. Whole-study context: T cells, B-cell-depleted T cells, or PBMCs supplied cDNA or gDNA.

How the authors handled the data: By means of reference gene primer amplification, nucleated cell counts were estimated. This table comes from immunoSEQ multiplex PCR, and its TCRdb copy is limited to in-frame clones, with some not included. V, J and clone size are those of that table, while D and trimming were read from the DNA. The sample holds 150,000 to 200,000 clones; around 89% are singletons and the top ten take more than 3.5%. The ends were cut back, 7 bases at V and 6 bases at J, with 10 bases in the middle. The CDR3 spans 11 residues. Germline loops: CDR1 DFQATT, CDR2 SNEGSKA (reference sequence).

The chain has TRBV20-1 and TRBJ2-1; D is unclear. The sample was peripheral blood. The clonotype originates from a woman in her twenties or thirties with acute or convalescent COVID-19. CDR3 protein: CSVRRFNEQFF. For the CDR3, the DNA is TGCAGTGTACGCAGATTCAATGAGCAGTTCTTC.